These 13 T cell receptor beta chains were sequenced from one sample in a study of T cell responses to AZD1222 COVID-19 vaccine (dated by TCRdb to about 2021). In the paper's terms, the time point label means: about 28 days (+/-7) after the second vaccine dose. To prepare the library, the immunoSEQ multiplex PCR assay was applied. TCRdb re-hosts the immuneACCESS table, in-frame sequences only. Its copies lack some clones; in the studies checked, an unresolved V gene accounts for under half of them, and the cause for the rest is not known. The sample yields some 110,000 clones; 85% to 90% were counted once. The top ten hold roughly 7.1% of the sample. The specimen comprised peripheral blood, sampled 28 days after the second AZD1222 dose. These receptor sequences come from an adult who received the AZD1222 COVID-19 vaccine.

V gene TRBV5-6 combines with J gene TRBJ2-2, with D maybe TRBD1 (5 bases). Germline-derived CDR1 and CDR2 are SGHDT and YYEEEE. V was shortened by 0 bases and J by 1 base, with 10 bases between the two germline ends. The CDR3 is 16 residues long. CDR3 nucleotide sequence: TGTGCCAGCAGCTTGGGGACAAGGGTGAACACCGGGGAGCTGTTTTTT. It specifies CASSLGTRVNTGELFF.

The rearrangement joins TRBV15 to TRBJ2-5; maybe TRBD2 (5 bases). The CDR3 loop spans 15 amino acids. The germline CDR1 and CDR2 sequences are LNHNV and YYDKDF (reference sequence). Trimming left V 0 bases short and J 4 bases short, with 12 bases between. CDR3 nucleotides: TGTGCCACCAGCAGAGATGGGGAAGGGAGAGAGACCCAGTACTTC. Residues: CATSRDGEGRETQYF.

This clone was found once. The rearrangement joins TRBV27 to TRBJ1-2; 9 bases are a match to TRBD1. V was clipped by 2 bases and J by 4 bases; unmatched bases: 5. CDR1 is MNHEY, CDR2 SMNVEV, per germline (reference sequence). The CDR3 sequence is 15 residues long. CDR3 in amino acids: CASSLGTGGPYGYTF. In nucleotides, the CDR3 is TGTGCCAGCAGTTTAGGTACAGGGGGCCCCTATGGCTACACCTTC.

This clone was counted only a few times. J is TRBJ2-3 and V is TRBV6-4; D not resolved. CDR1 and CDR2 (germline): MRHNA, SNTAGT. The CDR3 loop spans 15 amino acids. Trimming took off 3 bases at V and 2 bases at J, with 12 bases between the two ends. The CDR3 reads CASSETNNPTDTQYF. The CDR3 DNA is TGTGCCAGCAGTGAAACAAACAACCCCACAGATACGCAGTATTTT.

V is TRBV14 and J is TRBJ2-7; 13 nucleotides align to TRBD2. The CDR3 is made up of 16 amino acids. V gave up 4 bases and J gave up 9 bases; unmatched junction bases: 12. Germline CDR1 reads SGHDN; CDR2 reads FVKESK. Written as DNA, the CDR3 is TGTGCCAGCAGCCCGGGACTAGCGGGAACCCTACGAGGGCAGTACTTC. Protein: CASSPGLAGTLRGQYF.

The rearrangement uses TRBV11-3 and TRBJ2-7; D is uncertain. CDR3 size: 16 residues. Trimming left V 3 bases short and J 0 bases short, with 15 bases between. CDR1 is SGHNT and CDR2 is YENEEA in the germline V gene. The DNA of the CDR3 is TGTGCCAGCAGCTTGGGCTCGCGTTGGGGCTCCTACGAGCAGTACTTC. As protein: CASSLGSRWGSYEQYF.

This rearrangement joins TRBV19 to TRBJ2-2; the match to TRBD1 covers 10 bases. V lost 7 bases, J lost 5 bases, and 7 bases stayed unmatched. The CDR3 length is 15 residues. The germline V gene encodes CDR1 LNHDA and CDR2 SQIVND (reference sequence). The CDR3 spells CASNPDRGRTGELFF. CDR3 nucleotides: TGTGCCAGTAACCCAGACAGGGGGCGGACCGGGGAGCTGTTTTTT.

Many counts were recorded for this clone. The chain joins TRBV4-1 to TRBJ1-2; no reliable D call. The CDR3 totals 15 residues. Germline CDR1 MGHRA, CDR2 YSYEKL. V lost 0 bases to trimming and J lost 2 bases, with 10 bases between them. Here the CDR3 reads CASSQDDRANYGYTF. The CDR3 DNA is TGCGCCAGCAGCCAAGATGACCGAGCAAACTATGGCTACACCTTC.

This chain connects TRBV5-1 to TRBJ2-1; 14 positions match TRBD2. Germline CDR1 SGHRS, CDR2 YFSETQ. Germline trimming cut 5 bases from V and 10 bases from J; bases unmatched to any gene: 11. This CDR3 is built from 16 residues. CDR3 region: CASRLSGTSGSSEQFF. CDR3 DNA sequence: TGCGCCAGCAGACTCTCCGGGACTAGCGGGAGTAGCGAGCAGTTCTTC.

The rearrangement links TRBV5-4 to TRBJ1-6; 10 positions match TRBD1. Germline V CDR1 and CDR2: SGHNT, YYREEE (reference sequence). V shed 0 bases, J shed 10 bases, and the junction held 7 bases outside the gene matches. This CDR3 has 16 amino acids. CDR3 region: CASSLGRQGAGSPLHF. The CDR3, as DNA: TGTGCCAGCAGCTTGGGGCGACAGGGGGCAGGATCACCCCTCCACTTT.

The chain is built from TRBV6-2 or TRBV6-3 and TRBJ1-1; TRBD1 might be the D (6 bases). CDR3 length: 15 amino acids. Between the trimmed V and J ends, which lost 1 base and 2 bases, there was a span of 11 bases. Germline CDR1 is MNHEY and CDR2 is SVGEGT. The CDR3 DNA is TGTGCCAGCAGTTACTTGGGGACACCAAACACTGAAGCTTTCTTT. Translated, it gives CASSYLGTPNTEAFF.

V usage is TRBV13 and J usage is TRBJ1-3, with no clear D. Germline V gene data show CDR1 as PRHDT and CDR2 as FYEKMQ (reference sequence). The V end was cut by 3 bases, the J end by 0 bases, with 9 bases between. This CDR3 contains 15 residues. CDR3 coding DNA: TGTGCCAGCAGCTTGCTGACCGGCTCTGGAAACACCATATATTTT. It encodes CASSLLTGSGNTIYF.

The rearrangement links TRBV7-2 to TRBJ2-7; TRBD2 is a possible D gene (6 bases). The CDR3 loop spans 16 amino acids. The germline gives CDR1 SGHTA, CDR2 FQGNSA. Trimming cost V 1 base and J 3 bases, with 16 bases left between them. CDR3 sequence reads: CASSLDPGSGVYEQYF. As DNA, the CDR3 is TGTGCCAGCAGCTTAGACCCGGGTAGCGGAGTCTACGAGCAGTACTTC.